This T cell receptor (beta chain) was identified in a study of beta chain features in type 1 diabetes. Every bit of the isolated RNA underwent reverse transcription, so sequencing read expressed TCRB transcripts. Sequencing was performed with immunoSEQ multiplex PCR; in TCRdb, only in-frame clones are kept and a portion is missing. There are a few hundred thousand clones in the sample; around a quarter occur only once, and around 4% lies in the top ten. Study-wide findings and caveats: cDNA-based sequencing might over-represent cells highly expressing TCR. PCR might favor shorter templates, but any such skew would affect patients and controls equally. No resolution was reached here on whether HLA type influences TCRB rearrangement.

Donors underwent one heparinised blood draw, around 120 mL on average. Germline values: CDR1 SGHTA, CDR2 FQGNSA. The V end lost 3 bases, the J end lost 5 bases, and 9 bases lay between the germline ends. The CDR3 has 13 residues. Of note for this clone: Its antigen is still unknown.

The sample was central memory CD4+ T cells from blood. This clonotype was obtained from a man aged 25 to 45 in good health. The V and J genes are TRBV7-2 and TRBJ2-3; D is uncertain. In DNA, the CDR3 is TGTGCCAGCAGCTTTATCCTGCGAGATACGCAGTATTTT. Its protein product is CASSFILRDTQYF.